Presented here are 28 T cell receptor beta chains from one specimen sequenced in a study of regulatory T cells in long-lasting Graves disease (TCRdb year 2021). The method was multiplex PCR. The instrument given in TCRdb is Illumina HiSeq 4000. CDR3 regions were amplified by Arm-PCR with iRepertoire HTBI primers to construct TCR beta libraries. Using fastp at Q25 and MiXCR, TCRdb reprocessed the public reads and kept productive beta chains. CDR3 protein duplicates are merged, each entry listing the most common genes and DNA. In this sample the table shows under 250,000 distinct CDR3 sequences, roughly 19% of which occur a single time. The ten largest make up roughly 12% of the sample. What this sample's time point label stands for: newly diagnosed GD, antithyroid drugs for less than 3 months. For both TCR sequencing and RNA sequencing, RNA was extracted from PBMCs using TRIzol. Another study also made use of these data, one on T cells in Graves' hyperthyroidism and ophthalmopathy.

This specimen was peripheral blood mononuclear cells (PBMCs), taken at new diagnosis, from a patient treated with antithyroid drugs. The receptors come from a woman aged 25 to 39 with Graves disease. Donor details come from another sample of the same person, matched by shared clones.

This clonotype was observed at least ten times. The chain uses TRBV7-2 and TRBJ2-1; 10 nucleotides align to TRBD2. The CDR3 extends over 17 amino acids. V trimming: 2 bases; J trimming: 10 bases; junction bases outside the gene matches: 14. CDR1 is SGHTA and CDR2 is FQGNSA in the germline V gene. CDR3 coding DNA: TGTGCCAGCAGCTTATTTGTCCGGAGCGGGGGGGCCGGGGAGCAGTTCTTC. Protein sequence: CASSLFVRSGGAGEQFF.

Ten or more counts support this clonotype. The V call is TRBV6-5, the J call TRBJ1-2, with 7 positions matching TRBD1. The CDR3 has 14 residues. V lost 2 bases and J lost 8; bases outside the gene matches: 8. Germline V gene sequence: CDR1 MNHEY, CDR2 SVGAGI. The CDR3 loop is CASSYRDSRGGYTF. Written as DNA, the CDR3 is TGTGCCAGCAGTTACAGGGACAGCCGAGGGGGCTACACCTTC.

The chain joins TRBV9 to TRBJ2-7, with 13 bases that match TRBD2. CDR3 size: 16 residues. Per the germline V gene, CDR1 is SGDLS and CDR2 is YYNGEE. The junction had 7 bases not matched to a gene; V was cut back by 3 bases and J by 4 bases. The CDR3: CASSESLAGGVYEQYF. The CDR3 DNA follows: TGTGCCAGCAGCGAGTCACTAGCGGGAGGGGTGTACGAGCAGTACTTC.

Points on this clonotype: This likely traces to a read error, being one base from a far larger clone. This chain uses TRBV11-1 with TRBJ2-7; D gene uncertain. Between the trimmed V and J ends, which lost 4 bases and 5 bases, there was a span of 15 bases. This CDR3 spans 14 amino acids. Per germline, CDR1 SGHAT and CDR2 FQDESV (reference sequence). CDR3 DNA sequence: TGTGCCAGCAGCTCCCGACACCTTTCCCACGAGCAGTACTTC. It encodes CASSSRHLSHEQYF.

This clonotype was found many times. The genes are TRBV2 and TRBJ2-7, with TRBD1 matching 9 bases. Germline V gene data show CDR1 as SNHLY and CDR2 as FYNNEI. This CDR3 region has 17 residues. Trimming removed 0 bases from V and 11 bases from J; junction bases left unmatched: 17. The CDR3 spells CASSEAVNRGRGSAEYF. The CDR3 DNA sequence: TGTGCCAGCAGTGAAGCCGTGAACAGGGGGCGAGGATCGGCTGAGTACTTC.

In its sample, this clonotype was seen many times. The CDR3: CASSSRGRLDGYTF. For the CDR3, the DNA is TGTGCCAGCAGTTCCAGGGGGCGCTTAGACGGCTACACCTTC. The J gene is TRBJ1-2, the V gene TRBV27; 8 positions match TRBD1. This CDR3 comprises 14 residues. The V gene end was trimmed by 4 bases and the J gene end by 8 bases; junction bases not matched to a gene: 9. Germline lookup yields CDR1 MNHEY and CDR2 SMNVEV (reference sequence).

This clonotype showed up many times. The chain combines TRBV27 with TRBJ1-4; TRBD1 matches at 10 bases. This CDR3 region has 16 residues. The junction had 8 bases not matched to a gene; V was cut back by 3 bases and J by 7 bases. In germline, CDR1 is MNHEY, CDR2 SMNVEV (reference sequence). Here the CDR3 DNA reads TGTGCCAGCAGTTTTGGGACAGGGGTCGGCGGTGAAAAACTGTTTTTT. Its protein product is CASSFGTGVGGEKLFF.

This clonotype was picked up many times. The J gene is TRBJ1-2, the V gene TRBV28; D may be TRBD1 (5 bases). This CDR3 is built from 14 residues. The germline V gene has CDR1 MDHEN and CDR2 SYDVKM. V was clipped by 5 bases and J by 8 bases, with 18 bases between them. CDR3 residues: CASSRGRIGAGYTF. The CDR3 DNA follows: TGTGCCAGCAGTCGAGGTCGGATTGGGGCAGGCTACACCTTC.

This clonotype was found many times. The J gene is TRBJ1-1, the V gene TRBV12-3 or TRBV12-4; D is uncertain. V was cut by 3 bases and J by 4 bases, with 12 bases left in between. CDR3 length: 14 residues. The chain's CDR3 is CASSFEAGITEAFF. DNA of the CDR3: TGTGCCAGCAGTTTCGAGGCGGGAATCACTGAAGCTTTCTTT.

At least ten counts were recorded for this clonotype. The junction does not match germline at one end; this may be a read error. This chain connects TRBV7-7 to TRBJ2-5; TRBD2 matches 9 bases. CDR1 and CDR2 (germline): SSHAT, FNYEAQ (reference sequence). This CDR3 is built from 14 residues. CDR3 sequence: CASSFSGGQETQYF. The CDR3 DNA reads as TGTGCTAGCAGCTTTAGCGGGGGCCAAGAGACCCAGTACTTC.

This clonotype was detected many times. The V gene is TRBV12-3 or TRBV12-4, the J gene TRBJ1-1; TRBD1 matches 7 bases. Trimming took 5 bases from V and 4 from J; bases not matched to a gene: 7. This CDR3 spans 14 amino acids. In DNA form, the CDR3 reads TGTGCCAGCAGTAACGACAGGGCGCGCACTGAAGCTTTCTTT. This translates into CASSNDRARTEAFF.

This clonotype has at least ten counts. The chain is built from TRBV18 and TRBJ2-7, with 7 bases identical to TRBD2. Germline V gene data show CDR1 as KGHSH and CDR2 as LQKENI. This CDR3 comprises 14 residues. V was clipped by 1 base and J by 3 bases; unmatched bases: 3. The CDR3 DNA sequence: TGTGCCAGCTCACCACTGGGCGGGAGCTACGAGCAGTACTTC. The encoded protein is CASSPLGGSYEQYF.

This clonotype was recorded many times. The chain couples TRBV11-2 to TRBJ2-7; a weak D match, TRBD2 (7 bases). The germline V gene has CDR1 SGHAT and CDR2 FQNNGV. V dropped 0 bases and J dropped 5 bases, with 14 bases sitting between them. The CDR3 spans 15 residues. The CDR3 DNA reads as TGTGCCAGCAGCTTAGATAGGGGGGGCCCCCACGAGCAGTACTTC. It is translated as CASSLDRGGPHEQYF.

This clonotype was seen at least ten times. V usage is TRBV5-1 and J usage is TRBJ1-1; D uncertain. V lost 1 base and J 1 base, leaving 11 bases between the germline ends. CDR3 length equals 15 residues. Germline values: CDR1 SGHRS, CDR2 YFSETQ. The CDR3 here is CASSLSPGKNTEAFF. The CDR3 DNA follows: TGCGCCAGCAGCTTGTCTCCGGGTAAGAACACTGAAGCTTTCTTT.

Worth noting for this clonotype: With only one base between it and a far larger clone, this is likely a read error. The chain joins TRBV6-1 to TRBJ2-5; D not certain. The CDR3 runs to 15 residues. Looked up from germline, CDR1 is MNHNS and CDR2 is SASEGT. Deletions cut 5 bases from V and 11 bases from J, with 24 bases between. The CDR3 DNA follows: TGTGCCAGCAGTATTGACCTGAGCTCCTACAATGAGCAGTACTTC. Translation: CASSIDLSSYNEQYF.

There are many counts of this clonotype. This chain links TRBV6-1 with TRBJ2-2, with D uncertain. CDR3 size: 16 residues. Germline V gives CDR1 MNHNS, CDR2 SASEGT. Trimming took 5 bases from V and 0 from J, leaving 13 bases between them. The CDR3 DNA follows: TGTGCCAGCAGTCCGGTGGGGAAGGCGAACACCGGGGAGCTGTTTTTT. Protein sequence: CASSPVGKANTGELFF.

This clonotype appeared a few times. CDR3 sequence reads: CALEPAERGVSGELFF. The DNA of the CDR3 is TGTGCCTTGGAGCCAGCTGAACGGGGCGTCTCCGGGGAGCTGTTTTTT. The V call is TRBV27, the J call TRBJ2-2; the D gene could be TRBD1 or TRBD2 (5 bases each). Deletions cut 11 bases from V and 6 bases from J, with 25 bases between. Germline V gives CDR1 MNHEY, CDR2 SMNVEV (reference sequence). The CDR3 totals 16 residues.

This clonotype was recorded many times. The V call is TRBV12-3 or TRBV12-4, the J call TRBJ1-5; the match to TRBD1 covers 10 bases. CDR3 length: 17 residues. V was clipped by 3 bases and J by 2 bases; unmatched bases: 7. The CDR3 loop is CASSLKTGGAGNQPQHF. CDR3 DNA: TGTGCCAGCAGTTTGAAGACAGGGGGCGCGGGCAATCAGCCCCAGCATTTT.

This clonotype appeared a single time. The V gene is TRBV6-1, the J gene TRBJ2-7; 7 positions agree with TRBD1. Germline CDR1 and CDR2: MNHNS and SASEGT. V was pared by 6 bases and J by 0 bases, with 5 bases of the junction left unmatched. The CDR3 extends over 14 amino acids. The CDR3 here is CASRPRDSSYEQYF. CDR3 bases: TGTGCCAGCAGACCCCGGGACAGCTCCTACGAGCAGTACTTC.

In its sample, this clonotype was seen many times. CDR3: CASSSQGIGNYGYTF. In DNA, the CDR3 is TGTGCCAGCAGCTCGCAGGGTATCGGTAACTATGGCTACACCTTC. The chain has TRBV7-9 and TRBJ1-2, with D possibly TRBD1 on 5 matching bases. The CDR3 runs to 15 residues. With 4 bases removed from V and 1 base from J, the gap between germline ends came to 13 bases. CDR1 is SEHNR, CDR2 FQNEAQ, per germline (reference sequence).

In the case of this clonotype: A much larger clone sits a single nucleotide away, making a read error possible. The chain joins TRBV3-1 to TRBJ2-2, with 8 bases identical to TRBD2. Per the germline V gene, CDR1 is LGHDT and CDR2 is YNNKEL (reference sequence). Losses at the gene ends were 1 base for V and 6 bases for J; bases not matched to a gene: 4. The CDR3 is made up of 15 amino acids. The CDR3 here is CASSQGGRCAGELFF. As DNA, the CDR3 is TGTGCCAGCAGCCAAGGCGGGAGGTGCGCCGGGGAGCTGTTTTTT.

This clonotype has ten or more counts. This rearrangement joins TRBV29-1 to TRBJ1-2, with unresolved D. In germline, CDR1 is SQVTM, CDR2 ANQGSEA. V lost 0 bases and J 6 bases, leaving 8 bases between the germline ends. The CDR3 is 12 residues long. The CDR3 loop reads CSVEDLPNGYTF. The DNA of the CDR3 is TGCAGCGTTGAAGATCTTCCCAATGGCTACACCTTC.

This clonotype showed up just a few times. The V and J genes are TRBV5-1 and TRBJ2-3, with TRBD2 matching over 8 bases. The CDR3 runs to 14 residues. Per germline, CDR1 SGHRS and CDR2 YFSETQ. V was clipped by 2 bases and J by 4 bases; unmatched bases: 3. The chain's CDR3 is CASSLAGVSDTQYF. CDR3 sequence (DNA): TGCGCCAGCAGCTTAGCGGGAGTCTCAGATACGCAGTATTTT.

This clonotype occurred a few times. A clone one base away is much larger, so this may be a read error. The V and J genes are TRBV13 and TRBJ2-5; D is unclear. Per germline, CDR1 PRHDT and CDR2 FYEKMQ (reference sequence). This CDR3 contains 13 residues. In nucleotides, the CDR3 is TGTGCCAGCGCTGACACCTCCCAAGGGACCCAGTACTTC. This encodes CASADTSQGTQYF.

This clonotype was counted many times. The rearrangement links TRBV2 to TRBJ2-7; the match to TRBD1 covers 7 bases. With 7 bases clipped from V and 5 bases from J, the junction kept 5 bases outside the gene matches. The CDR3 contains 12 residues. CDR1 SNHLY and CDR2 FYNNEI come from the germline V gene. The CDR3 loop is CASIDRVNEQYF. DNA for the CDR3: TGTGCCAGCATCGACAGGGTCAACGAGCAGTACTTC.

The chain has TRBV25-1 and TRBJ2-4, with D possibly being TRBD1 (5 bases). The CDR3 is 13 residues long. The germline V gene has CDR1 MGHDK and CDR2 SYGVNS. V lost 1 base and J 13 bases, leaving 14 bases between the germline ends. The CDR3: CASSEFGWGDQYF. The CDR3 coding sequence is TGTGCCAGCAGTGAATTCGGATGGGGCGACCAGTACTTC.

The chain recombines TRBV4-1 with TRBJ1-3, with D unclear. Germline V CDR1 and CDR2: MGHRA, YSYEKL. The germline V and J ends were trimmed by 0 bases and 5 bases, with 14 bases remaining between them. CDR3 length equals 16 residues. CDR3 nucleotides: TGCGCCAGCAGCCAAGATGAGGGCGACATTAGAAACACCATATATTTT. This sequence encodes CASSQDEGDIRNTIYF.

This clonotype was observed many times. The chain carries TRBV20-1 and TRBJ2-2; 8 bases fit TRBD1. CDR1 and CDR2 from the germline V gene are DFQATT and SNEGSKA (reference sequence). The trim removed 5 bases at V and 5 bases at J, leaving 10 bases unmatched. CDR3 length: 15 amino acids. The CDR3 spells CSAFDRGYGTGELFF. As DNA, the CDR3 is TGCAGTGCTTTTGACAGGGGATATGGGACCGGGGAGCTGTTTTTT.